This passage covers 31 T cell receptor beta chains from one sample sequenced in a study of cytomegalovirus exposure and HLA in healthy donors. 13 Jbeta primers and 60 Vbeta primers were used for the PCR. TCRdb's copy holds only in-frame clones and misses some; the assay was immunoSEQ multiplex PCR. The sample includes 150,000 or so clones, approximately 80% seen only once; the top ten take under 7.5%. Sequencing input: PBMCs. The source of these receptors is a man in his fifties or sixties in good health and CMV-seropositive.

V usage is TRBV6-6 and J usage is TRBJ2-1; weak D call: TRBD2 (6 bases). Trimming removed 7 bases at V and 2 bases at J, with 9 bases between. Germline CDR1 reads MNHNY; CDR2 reads SVGAGI (reference sequence). This CDR3 has 13 amino acids. This chain's CDR3 is CASTGGPYNEQFF. The CDR3 DNA sequence: TGTGCCAGCACCGGGGGACCCTACAATGAGCAGTTCTTC.

V is TRBV7-9 and J is TRBJ1-1; no clear D. The CDR3 loop spans 12 amino acids. V lost 4 bases, J lost 4 bases, and 7 bases lay in between. The germline V gene has CDR1 SEHNR and CDR2 FQNEAQ (reference sequence). The CDR3 sequence: CASSSSGTEAFF. Here the CDR3 DNA reads TGTGCCAGCAGCTCTTCCGGCACTGAAGCTTTCTTT. The entire variable domain, with the rest obtained from reference TRBV7-9 and TRBJ1-1, is as follows: DTGVSQNPRHKITKRGQNVTFRCDPISEHNRLYWYRQTLGQGPEFLTYFQNEAQLEKSRLLSDRFSAERPKGSFSTLEIQRTEQGDSAMYLCASSSSGTEAFFGQGTRLTVV.

This sequence joins TRBV7-3 and TRBJ2-3; TRBD2 matches at 13 bases. The V gene end was trimmed by 5 bases and the J gene end by 2 bases; junction bases not matched to a gene: 4. The germline V gene encodes CDR1 SGHTA and CDR2 FQGTGA. The CDR3 spans 16 residues. The CDR3 sequence: CASSPGTSGTTDTQYF. The CDR3 region has the DNA TGTGCCAGCAGCCCCGGGACTAGCGGGACCACAGATACGCAGTATTTT.

J is TRBJ2-3 and V is TRBV2, with D maybe TRBD2 (7 bases). The CDR3 length is 14 residues. With 6 bases removed from V and 7 bases from J, the gap between germline ends came to 17 bases. CDR1 and CDR2 from the germline V gene are SNHLY and FYNNEI. CDR3 bases: TGTGCCAGCAGGGGAGGGGGGAGCAGGAATACGCAGTATTTT. It encodes CASRGGGSRNTQYF.

The chain is built from TRBV27 and TRBJ2-1; TRBD2 aligns across 11 bases. Unmatched junction bases numbered 12, after V lost 4 bases and J lost 10 bases. The length of the CDR3 is 16 residues. CDR1 and CDR2 from the germline V gene are MNHEY and SMNVEV (reference sequence). The CDR3 DNA reads TGTGCCAGCAGTTCTTATAGCGGGAGGGCCGATAGGGAGCAGTTCTTC. This gives the protein CASSSYSGRADREQFF.

V is TRBV19 and J is TRBJ2-7; no clear D. The CDR3 sequence is 13 residues long. Between the trimmed V and J ends, which lost 4 bases and 7 bases, there was a span of 14 bases. In germline, CDR1 is LNHDA, CDR2 SQIVND (reference sequence). The DNA for the CDR3 is TGTGCCAGTAGTAAAGACAACCTGGGAGAGCAGTACGTC. Protein sequence: CASSKDNLGEQYV.

The chain combines TRBV14 with TRBJ1-6, with D possibly TRBD1 on 5 matching bases. Germline lookup yields CDR1 SGHDN and CDR2 FVKESK. CDR3 length equals 15 residues. Trimming stripped 0 bases from V and 9 bases from J, with 12 bases between. CDR3 bases: TGTGCCAGCAGCCAAGAGGCAGGGTGGGTTTCACCCCTCCACTTT. Protein product: CASSQEAGWVSPLHF.

V gene TRBV27 combines with J gene TRBJ2-3; 7 bases are shared with TRBD1. Germline loops: CDR1 MNHEY, CDR2 SMNVEV (reference sequence). J gave up 1 base and V 5 bases, and 12 bases lay outside the gene matches. This CDR3 region has 17 residues. CDR3 coding DNA: TGTGCCAGCAGTCTCCACCAACGGACAGGAGGCACAGATACGCAGTATTTT. Translating it yields CASSLHQRTGGTDTQYF.

This clone has a handful of counts. The V and J genes are TRBV6-1 and TRBJ2-7; 9 bases map to TRBD1. Germline assignment: CDR1 MNHNS and CDR2 SASEGT. V shed 4 bases, J shed 1 base, and the junction held 8 bases outside the gene matches. The CDR3 has 16 amino acids. This CDR3 is CASSGYTGTGSYEQYF. CDR3 nucleotide sequence: TGTGCCAGCAGTGGGTATACCGGGACAGGGTCCTACGAGCAGTACTTC.

The V and J genes are TRBV11-2 and TRBJ2-3, with TRBD2 matching 8 bases. Trimming at V came to 5 bases and at J to 4 bases, leaving 14 bases not matched to a gene. CDR1 is SGHAT and CDR2 is FQNNGV in the germline V gene. The CDR3 has 17 amino acids. CDR3 nucleotides: TGTGCCAGCAGCGCGGGGCGAAGCGGGAGACTCCCAGATACGCAGTATTTT. Its protein is CASSAGRSGRLPDTQYF. Drawing the rest from reference TRBV11-2 and TRBJ2-3, the complete variable domain is EAGVAQSPRYKIIEKRQSVAFWCNPISGHATLYWYQQILGQGPKLLIQFQNNGVVDDSQLPKDRFSAERLKGVDSTLKIQPAKLEDSAVYLCASSAGRSGRLPDTQYFGPGTRLTVL.

This sequence joins TRBV11-1 and TRBJ2-4; TRBD1 matches 7 bases. Germline loops: CDR1 SGHAT, CDR2 FQDESV (reference sequence). This CDR3 is built from 16 residues. J was trimmed by 3 bases and V by 2 bases; bases with no gene match: 7. The CDR3 protein is CASSLTTGVLKNIQYF. The CDR3, as DNA: TGTGCCAGCAGCTTAACTACAGGGGTCCTCAAAAACATTCAGTACTTC.

This clone was counted once. The chain recombines TRBV5-1 with TRBJ1-6, with 8 bases identical to TRBD1. Germline V gives CDR1 SGHRS, CDR2 YFSETQ. The CDR3 sequence is 16 residues long. J lost 7 bases, V lost 0 bases, and 6 bases had no gene match. Here the CDR3 DNA reads TGCGCCAGCAGCTTGGCCGAGGACAGGGTGAATTCACCCCTCCACTTT. Amino acid sequence: CASSLAEDRVNSPLHF.

V and J are TRBV7-2 and TRBJ1-2, with TRBD1 matching over 7 bases. The junction had 9 bases not matched to a gene; V was cut back by 3 bases and J by 5 bases. CDR1 is SGHTA and CDR2 is FQGNSA in the germline V gene. The CDR3 length is 15 residues. The CDR3 sequence: CASSLMPGQIYGYTF. The CDR3 region has the DNA TGTGCCAGCAGCTTGATGCCGGGACAGATTTATGGCTACACCTTC.

The chain combines TRBV9 with TRBJ2-2; D call uncertain. The germline gives CDR1 SGDLS, CDR2 YYNGEE. V was trimmed by 3 bases and J by 4 bases, leaving 16 bases between them. The CDR3 runs 16 residues. The CDR3 is CASSAPRGSPTGELFF. The CDR3 DNA reads TGTGCCAGCAGCGCCCCGCGTGGTAGCCCCACCGGGGAGCTGTTTTTT.

The rearrangement joins TRBV7-9 to TRBJ2-5, with 10 bases fitting TRBD2. V gave up 7 bases and J gave up 1 base; unmatched junction bases: 6. Germline CDR1 SEHNR, CDR2 FQNEAQ (reference sequence). CDR3 length: 15 residues. The CDR3 loop is CASTGTSGAQETQYF. CDR3 sequence (DNA): TGTGCCAGCACCGGAACTAGCGGGGCCCAAGAGACCCAGTACTTC.

This clone has a single count. The rearrangement uses TRBV9 and TRBJ2-4, with D possibly matching TRBD2 (6 bases). CDR3 length: 14 amino acids. V was clipped by 4 bases and J by 0 bases, with 8 bases between them. Per germline, CDR1 SGDLS and CDR2 YYNGEE. This chain's CDR3 is CASSSGVAKNIQYF. The CDR3 region has the DNA TGTGCCAGCAGCTCGGGGGTAGCCAAAAACATTCAGTACTTC.

The V and J genes are TRBV11-2 and TRBJ2-1; the D gene is possibly TRBD1 (5 bases). Trimming shortened V by 1 base and J by 1 base, and 8 bases separated the two germline ends. The CDR3 is 15 residues long. CDR1 SGHAT and CDR2 FQNNGV come from the germline V gene. The CDR3 region is CASSLGQGSYNEQFF. The DNA for the CDR3 is TGTGCCAGCAGCTTAGGGCAGGGATCCTACAATGAGCAGTTCTTC. The entire variable domain, with the rest obtained from reference TRBV11-2 and TRBJ2-1, is as follows: EAGVAQSPRYKIIEKRQSVAFWCNPISGHATLYWYQQILGQGPKLLIQFQNNGVVDDSQLPKDRFSAERLKGVDSTLKIQPAKLEDSAVYLCASSLGQGSYNEQFFGPGTRLTVL.

The chain is built from TRBV2 and TRBJ2-6; TRBD1 is a possible D gene (5 bases). The V end was cut by 4 bases, the J end by 0 bases, with 16 bases between. Germline lookup yields CDR1 SNHLY and CDR2 FYNNEI. There are 18 residues in the CDR3. The CDR3: CASSGPGNPLSGANVLTF. CDR3 coding DNA: TGTGCCAGCAGTGGACCAGGGAATCCTCTCTCTGGGGCCAACGTCCTGACTTTC. The entire variable domain, with the rest obtained from reference TRBV2 and TRBJ2-6, is as follows: EPEVTQTPSHQVTQMGQEVILRCVPISNHLYFYWYRQILGQKVEFLVSFYNNEISEKSEIFDDQFSVERPDGSNFTLKIRSTKLEDSAMYFCASSGPGNPLSGANVLTFGAGSRLTVL.

The sample holds a few counts of this clone. The chain links TRBV27 to TRBJ1-3; unclear D gene. The ends were cut back, 1 base at V and 1 base at J, with 8 bases in the middle. This CDR3 has 15 residues. Germline CDR1 MNHEY, CDR2 SMNVEV (reference sequence). The CDR3 reads CASSLLGSSGNTIYF. The CDR3 nucleotides read TGTGCCAGCAGTTTATTGGGGAGTTCTGGAAACACCATATATTTT.

The chain uses TRBV19 and TRBJ1-2; D is undetermined. Trimming pared 7 bases from V and 0 bases from J, leaving 9 bases between. The germline gives CDR1 LNHDA, CDR2 SQIVND (reference sequence). This CDR3 has 13 residues. CDR3 in DNA: TGTGCCAGTAAAGGAGTCACTAACTATGGCTACACCTTC. It codes for CASKGVTNYGYTF.

The CDR3 is CASRDDRGYGYTF. CDR3 nucleotide sequence: TGTGCCAGCAGAGATGACAGGGGCTATGGCTACACCTTC. The chain recombines TRBV7-2 with TRBJ1-2; 8 nucleotides match TRBD1. V shed 6 bases and J 4 bases; nucleotides not matched to a gene: 4. Germline CDR1 and CDR2: SGHTA and FQGNSA. There are 13 residues in the CDR3.

The chain combines TRBV2 with TRBJ2-7, with a possible D match to TRBD1 (5 bases). CDR1 is SNHLY and CDR2 is FYNNEI in the germline V gene. V shed 3 bases and J shed 6 bases, with 9 bases lying between them. The CDR3 is 12 amino acids. The chain's CDR3 is CASSDRVGEQYF. The CDR3 DNA reads TGTGCCAGCAGTGACAGGGTAGGCGAGCAGTACTTC.

This chain links TRBV27 with TRBJ1-2; 12 bases are a match to TRBD1. CDR1 MNHEY and CDR2 SMNVEV come from the germline V gene (reference sequence). The CDR3 is 15 amino acids. J was trimmed by 6 bases and V by 4 bases; bases with no gene match: 6. CDR3: CASSSPGQGAHGYTF. DNA of the CDR3: TGTGCCAGCAGTTCTCCGGGACAGGGGGCGCATGGCTACACCTTC.

The chain uses TRBV10-1 and TRBJ2-1, with 7 nucleotides matching TRBD1. Germline V gene data show CDR1 as WNHNN and CDR2 as SYGVQD (reference sequence). The CDR3 extends over 15 amino acids. Trimming cost V 6 bases and J 1 base; bases outside gene matches: 6. The CDR3 DNA reads as TGCGCCAGCAGGGACGACAGGGAGTCCTACAATGAGCAGTTCTTC. Translation gives CASRDDRESYNEQFF.

V and J are TRBV7-8 and TRBJ1-1, with D unresolved. With 2 bases removed from V and 4 bases from J, the gap between germline ends came to 8 bases. The CDR3 consists of 13 residues. Germline loops: CDR1 SGHVS, CDR2 FQNEAQ. For the CDR3, the DNA is TGTGCCAGCAGCTTACCCGGTCGCACTGAAGCTTTCTTT. Its protein is CASSLPGRTEAFF.

The genes are TRBV5-1 and TRBJ2-3; maybe TRBD2 (5 bases). Germline V gene data show CDR1 as SGHRS and CDR2 as YFSETQ. V gave up 0 bases and J gave up 1 base, with 18 bases separating them. The CDR3 runs to 18 residues. This chain's CDR3 is CASSLAPVGELRTDTQYF. Here the CDR3 DNA reads TGCGCCAGCAGCTTGGCGCCGGTTGGGGAGTTGCGCACAGATACGCAGTATTTT. Full variable domain (rest looked up from reference TRBV5-1 and TRBJ2-3): KAGVTQTPRYLIKTRGQQVTLSCSPISGHRSVSWYQQTPGQGLQFLFEYFSETQRNKGNFPGRFSGRQFSNSRSEMNVSTLELGDSALYLCASSLAPVGELRTDTQYFGPGTRLTVL.

CDR3 in amino acids: CSVWGFPGLAVPDTQYF. CDR3 in DNA: TGCAGCGTCTGGGGGTTTCCGGGACTAGCGGTTCCAGATACGCAGTATTTT. This rearrangement joins TRBV29-1 to TRBJ2-3; 11 bases match TRBD2. Looked up from germline, CDR1 is SQVTM and CDR2 is ANQGSEA. The CDR3 has 17 residues. V shed 6 bases, J shed 4 bases, and the junction held 15 bases outside the gene matches.

The chain combines TRBV25-1 with TRBJ1-2, with 7 bases fitting TRBD1. There are 12 residues in the CDR3. Germline-derived CDR1 and CDR2 are MGHDK and SYGVNS. V lost 6 bases and J lost 8; bases outside the gene matches: 6. CDR3 sequence reads: CASSLTGSGYTF. For the CDR3, the DNA is TGTGCCAGCAGCCTGACAGGGTCGGGCTACACCTTC.

The chain couples TRBV5-4 to TRBJ2-2; tentatively, D is TRBD1 (6 bases). Deletions cut 3 bases from V and 7 bases from J, with 13 bases between. The CDR3 sequence is 14 residues long. Germline V gene sequence: CDR1 SGHNT, CDR2 YYREEE (reference sequence). In DNA, the CDR3 is TGTGCCAGCAGCTCTGGACAGCCCGGCGGGGAGCTGTTTTTT. Amino acids: CASSSGQPGGELFF.

The J gene is TRBJ1-6, the V gene TRBV27; 10 bases are shared with TRBD1. Unmatched junction bases numbered 14, after V lost 11 bases and J lost 10 bases. The CDR3 is made up of 15 amino acids. Germline values: CDR1 MNHEY, CDR2 SMNVEV (reference sequence). The CDR3 DNA reads as TGTGCCCCCCAGGGCCGGGACAGGGGTAAATCACCCCTCCACTTT. This translates into CAPQGRDRGKSPLHF.

The chain has TRBV5-1 and TRBJ1-4, with D uncertain. Trimming left V 4 bases short and J 8 bases short, with 15 bases between. Germline lookup yields CDR1 SGHRS and CDR2 YFSETQ. The length of the CDR3 is 14 residues. The DNA for the CDR3 is TGCGCCAGCAGCCCCGCGGGTTCTGAAGAAAAACTGTTTTTT. This translates into CASSPAGSEEKLFF.